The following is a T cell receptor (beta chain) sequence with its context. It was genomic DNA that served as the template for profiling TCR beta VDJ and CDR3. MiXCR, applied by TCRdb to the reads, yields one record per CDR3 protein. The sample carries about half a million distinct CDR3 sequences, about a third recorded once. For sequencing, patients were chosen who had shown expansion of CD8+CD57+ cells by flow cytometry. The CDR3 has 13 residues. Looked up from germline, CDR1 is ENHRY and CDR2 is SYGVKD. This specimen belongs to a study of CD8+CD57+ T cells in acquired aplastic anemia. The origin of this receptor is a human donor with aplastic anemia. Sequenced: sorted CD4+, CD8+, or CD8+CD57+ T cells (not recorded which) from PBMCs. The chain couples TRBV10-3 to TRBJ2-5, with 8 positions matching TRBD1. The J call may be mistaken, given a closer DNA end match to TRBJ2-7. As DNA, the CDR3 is TGTGCCATCACTGGACAGGGTGTCCACGAGCAGTACTTC. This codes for CAITGQGVHEQYF.